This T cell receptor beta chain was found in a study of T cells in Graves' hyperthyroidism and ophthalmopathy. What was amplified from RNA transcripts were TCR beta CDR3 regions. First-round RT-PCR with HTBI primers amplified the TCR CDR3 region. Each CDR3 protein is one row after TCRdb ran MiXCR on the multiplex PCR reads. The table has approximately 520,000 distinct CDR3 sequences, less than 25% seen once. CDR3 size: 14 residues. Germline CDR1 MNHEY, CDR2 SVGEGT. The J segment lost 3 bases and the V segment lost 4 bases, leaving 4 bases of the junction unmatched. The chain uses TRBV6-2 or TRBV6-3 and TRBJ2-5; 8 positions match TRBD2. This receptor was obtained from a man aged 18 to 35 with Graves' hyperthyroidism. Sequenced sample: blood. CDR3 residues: CASSFVAGKETQYF. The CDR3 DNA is TGTGCCAGCAGTTTCGTAGCGGGAAAAGAGACCCAGTACTTC.